The next 32 T cell receptor beta chains were all read from a single sample in a study of long-term antiretroviral therapy in people with HIV. The authors ran the immunoSEQ assay, v3.0, at survey level. TCRdb's table, derived via immunoSEQ multiplex PCR, lists solely in-frame clones and lacks some. Here the sample spans 25,000 or so clones, 70% to 90% being singletons. Sample: unsorted PBMCs, taken 1.9 years after starting antiretroviral therapy. The source of these receptors is a woman between 25 and 40 years old with HIV.

This clone was detected only once. The rearrangement joins TRBV6-5 to TRBJ1-4; D uncertain. Trimming took off 5 bases at V and 5 bases at J, with 12 bases between the two ends. Germline V gives CDR1 MNHEY, CDR2 SVGAGI. The CDR3 sequence is 14 residues long. The CDR3 bases are TGTGCCAGCAGTAGGGTTTTGGGCAATGAAAAACTGTTTTTT. It is translated as CASSRVLGNEKLFF.

This chain links TRBV15 with TRBJ2-5; D uncertain. This CDR3 spans 12 amino acids. Deletions cut 0 bases from V and 4 bases from J, with 3 bases between. Germline lookup yields CDR1 LNHNV and CDR2 YYDKDF (reference sequence). CDR3 DNA: TGTGCCACCAGCAGAGACGCAGAGACCCAGTACTTC. Translation gives CATSRDAETQYF.

V usage is TRBV7-9 and J usage is TRBJ2-1; no firm D call. This CDR3 comprises 14 residues. Germline V gives CDR1 SEHNR, CDR2 FQNEAQ (reference sequence). Trimming shortened V by 1 base and J by 6 bases, and 10 bases separated the two germline ends. CDR3 nucleotide sequence: TGTGCCAGCAGCTTAGTCGGACCAATCAATGAGCAGTTCTTC. Protein product: CASSLVGPINEQFF.

The chain uses TRBV30 and TRBJ1-2; no clear D. V lost 4 bases to trimming and J lost 3 bases, with 6 bases between them. CDR1 GTSNPN and CDR2 SVGIG come from the germline V gene (reference sequence). CDR3 length: 11 residues. CDR3: CAWKPHYGYTF. The CDR3 DNA is TGTGCCTGGAAGCCGCACTATGGCTACACCTTC. Combining the CDR3 with reference TRBV30 and TRBJ1-2 gives the whole variable domain SQTIHQWPATLVQPVGSPLSLECTVEGTSNPNLYWYRQAAGRGLQLLFYSVGIGQISSEVPQNLSASRPQDRQFILSSKKLLLSDSGFYLCAWKPHYGYTFGSGTRLTVV.

This clone has only one observation. The chain uses TRBV5-1 and TRBJ2-1; D remains ambiguous. Trimming removed 2 bases from V and 2 bases from J, with 11 bases in between. The CDR3 is made up of 15 amino acids. Germline assignment: CDR1 SGHRS and CDR2 YFSETQ. Here the CDR3 reads CASSFDERTYNEQFF. The DNA of the CDR3 is TGCGCCAGCAGCTTCGACGAACGCACCTACAATGAGCAGTTCTTC.

This chain links TRBV19 with TRBJ2-5, with D maybe TRBD2 (6 bases). The CDR3 is 16 residues long. V lost 3 bases and J 3 bases, leaving 17 bases between the germline ends. Per germline, CDR1 LNHDA and CDR2 SQIVND (reference sequence). In nucleotides, the CDR3 is TGTGCCAGTAGTATCCTTGGTAGCGGCCTAAAAGAGACCCAGTACTTC. The encoded protein is CASSILGSGLKETQYF.

This clone appeared a single time. J is TRBJ1-2 and V is TRBV5-1; TRBD1 aligns across 12 bases. This CDR3 contains 17 residues. The V gene's germline CDR1 is SGHRS and CDR2 YFSETQ. J gave up 4 bases and V 2 bases, and 9 bases lay outside the gene matches. The CDR3, as DNA: TGCGCCAGCAGCTTAACCGGGACAGGGGGCGGCCCCTATGGCTACACCTTC. It is translated as CASSLTGTGGGPYGYTF.

The chain has TRBV11-2 and TRBJ1-1, with D unclear. The CDR3 covers 12 residues. Trimming shortened V by 3 bases and J by 7 bases, and 9 bases separated the two germline ends. Germline V gene sequence: CDR1 SGHAT, CDR2 FQNNGV. The CDR3 DNA is TGTGCCAGCAGCTTGGGAGTGAATGAAGCTTTCTTT. Translation: CASSLGVNEAFF.

J is TRBJ1-1 and V is TRBV5-1, with unresolved D. The CDR3 totals 12 residues. Per the germline V gene, CDR1 is SGHRS and CDR2 is YFSETQ. V gave up 1 base and J gave up 2 bases, with 3 bases separating them. Here the CDR3 reads CASSLSNTEAFF. The CDR3 DNA reads as TGCGCCAGCAGCTTGTCAAACACTGAAGCTTTCTTT.

This rearrangement joins TRBV7-9 to TRBJ2-1; a possible D gene is TRBD2 (6 bases). Germline CDR1 SEHNR, CDR2 FQNEAQ (reference sequence). V gave up 3 bases and J gave up 6 bases, with 9 bases separating them. This CDR3 spans 13 amino acids. CDR3 protein: CASSLGLPNEQFF. In DNA, the CDR3 is TGTGCCAGCAGCTTGGGACTCCCCAATGAGCAGTTCTTC.

The rearrangement joins TRBV6-5 to TRBJ1-3, with D possibly TRBD1 on 6 matching bases. Germline V gene lookup returns CDR1 MNHEY and CDR2 SVGAGI. With 4 bases removed from V and 0 bases from J, the gap between germline ends came to 10 bases. CDR3 length: 15 amino acids. CDR3 sequence reads: CASSSTGNSGNTIYF. Here the CDR3 DNA reads TGTGCCAGCAGTTCTACAGGGAACTCTGGAAACACCATATATTTT.

V usage is TRBV27 and J usage is TRBJ2-2; D might be TRBD1 (6 bases). This CDR3 comprises 17 residues. Trimming took off 2 bases at V and 0 bases at J, with 13 bases between the two ends. Germline CDR1 and CDR2: MNHEY and SMNVEV (reference sequence). The CDR3 loop reads CASSLGQGYANTGELFF. Here the CDR3 DNA reads TGTGCCAGCAGTTTAGGGCAGGGGTATGCGAACACCGGGGAGCTGTTTTTT.

The chain employs TRBV15 and TRBJ1-1; D is ambiguous. This CDR3 has 12 residues. The V end was cut by 0 bases, the J end by 7 bases, with 6 bases between. Germline V lookup: CDR1 LNHNV, CDR2 YYDKDF (reference sequence). This CDR3 reads CATSRDMVEAFF. In nucleotides, the CDR3 is TGTGCCACCAGCAGAGATATGGTTGAAGCTTTCTTT.

V usage is TRBV5-1 and J usage is TRBJ2-1; 10 positions agree with TRBD2. The CDR3 is made up of 14 amino acids. Trimming took 5 bases from V and 15 from J; bases not matched to a gene: 14. CDR1 and CDR2 (germline): SGHRS, YFSETQ. CDR3 amino acids: CASRDDSGGPKMFF. The DNA of the CDR3 is TGCGCCAGCAGGGACGATAGCGGGGGGCCGAAGATGTTCTTC.

This chain links TRBV14 with TRBJ1-1, with D possibly matching TRBD1 (6 bases). The V gene lost 4 bases and the J gene lost 6 bases, with 15 bases spanning the gap. This CDR3 comprises 14 residues. Germline CDR1 SGHDN, CDR2 FVKESK. The CDR3 sequence is CASSLTGTGAEAFF. The CDR3 nucleotides are TGTGCCAGCAGCCTTACAGGGACGGGCGCTGAAGCTTTCTTT. Looking up the rest from reference TRBV14 and TRBJ1-1 gives the full variable domain: EAGVTQFPSHSVIEKGQTVTLRCDPISGHDNLYWYRRVMGKEIKFLLHFVKESKQDESGMPNNRFLAERTGGTYSTLKVQPAELEDSGVYFCASSLTGTGAEAFFGQGTRLTVV.

V usage is TRBV7-9 and J usage is TRBJ2-3; a weak D match, TRBD2 (5 bases). The length of the CDR3 is 18 residues. Germline CDR1 SEHNR, CDR2 FQNEAQ (reference sequence). Trimming took off 4 bases at V and 2 bases at J, with 22 bases between the two ends. Here the CDR3 DNA reads TGTGCCAGCAGCTCCGAGGGCGGGCCAGGACCCTACACAGATACGCAGTATTTT. Translation gives CASSSEGGPGPYTDTQYF.

The V call is TRBV5-1, the J call TRBJ1-1; 8 positions agree with TRBD1. The CDR3 length is 14 residues. Germline-derived CDR1 and CDR2 are SGHRS and YFSETQ. Losses at the gene ends were 4 bases for V and 6 bases for J; bases not matched to a gene: 8. The CDR3, as DNA: TGCGCCAGCAGCATCGGACAGGGCGTTTCTGAAGCTTTCTTT. Translation gives CASSIGQGVSEAFF.

This chain uses TRBV2 with TRBJ2-1; 10 positions match TRBD2. The germline V gene has CDR1 SNHLY and CDR2 FYNNEI. After removal of 4 bases from V and 7 bases from J, the junction contained 16 bases not matched to a gene. The CDR3 has 18 residues. The CDR3 loop reads CASSVRAGGTALWNEQFF. The CDR3 bases are TGTGCCAGCAGTGTTCGAGCGGGGGGGACAGCTCTTTGGAATGAGCAGTTCTTC.

This clone was seen once. This chain connects TRBV6-5 to TRBJ1-3; 9 positions match TRBD1. The CDR3 covers 15 residues. V dropped 6 bases and J dropped 3; count of bases not matched to a gene: 6. CDR1 MNHEY and CDR2 SVGAGI come from the germline V gene. CDR3 coding DNA: TGTGCCAGCAGACTACAGGGGGCGTATGGAAACACCATATATTTT. Translation: CASRLQGAYGNTIYF.

The genes are TRBV21-1 and TRBJ1-4. TRBV21-1 represents a pseudogene. This CDR3 spans 17 amino acids. The CDR3 DNA sequence: TGTGCCAGCAGCAAAGGAGACGGGATTGCAACTAATGAAAAACTGTTTTTT. Protein sequence: CASSKGDGIATNEKLFF.

The CDR3 DNA follows: TGCAGCGCCGTCACCCCGGGATATGGCAATCAGCCCCAGCATTTT. This gives the protein CSAVTPGYGNQPQHF. The genes are TRBV29-1 and TRBJ1-5; D gene unclear. The CDR3 contains 15 residues. Germline V gene sequence: CDR1 SQVTM, CDR2 ANQGSEA. Trimming cost V 7 bases and J 2 bases, with 18 bases left between them.

V and J are TRBV5-4 and TRBJ1-2, with D possibly being TRBD1 (6 bases). The V gene's germline CDR1 is SGHNT and CDR2 YYREEE (reference sequence). This CDR3 has 13 amino acids. The V end was cut by 1 base, the J end by 8 bases, with 12 bases between. The CDR3 protein is CASSLRGARGYTF. As DNA, the CDR3 is TGTGCCAGCAGCTTGCGGGGGGCAAGGGGCTACACCTTC. Looking up the rest from reference TRBV5-4 and TRBJ1-2 gives the full variable domain: ETGVTQSPTHLIKTRGQQVTLRCSSQSGHNTVSWYQQALGQGPQFIFQYYREEENGRGNFPPRFSGLQFPNYSSELNVNALELDDSALYLCASSLRGARGYTFGSGTRLTVV.

The chain is built from TRBV5-1 and TRBJ2-7; D is uncertain. The CDR3 is 13 residues long. The germline V gene encodes CDR1 SGHRS and CDR2 YFSETQ. Between the trimmed V and J ends, which lost 3 bases and 4 bases, there was a span of 11 bases. CDR3: CASSWAREYEQYF. CDR3 nucleotide sequence: TGCGCCAGCAGCTGGGCACGCGAGTACGAGCAGTACTTC.

The chain carries TRBV5-8 and TRBJ1-5; 8 bases map to TRBD1. Losses at the gene ends were 0 bases for V and 2 bases for J; bases not matched to a gene: 7. From germline, CDR1 is SGHTS and CDR2 YDEGEE. The CDR3 runs 17 residues. The CDR3 spells CASSLALLDRGNQPQHF. CDR3 sequence (DNA): TGTGCCAGCAGCTTGGCCTTACTGGACAGGGGCAATCAGCCCCAGCATTTT.

The rearrangement uses TRBV30 and TRBJ1-1; the D is unclear. The germline CDR1 and CDR2 sequences are GTSNPN and SVGIG (reference sequence). V was shortened by 4 bases and J by 4 bases, with 7 bases between the two germline ends. The CDR3 consists of 11 residues. CDR3 nucleotides: TGTGCCTGGAATCGGTTCACTGAAGCTTTCTTT. Its translation: CAWNRFTEAFF.

V usage is TRBV7-9 and J usage is TRBJ2-1, with 7 bases that match TRBD1. Germline V gene sequence: CDR1 SEHNR, CDR2 FQNEAQ (reference sequence). CDR3 length: 16 residues. J lost 2 bases, V lost 5 bases, and 9 bases had no gene match. CDR3 nucleotide sequence: TGTGCCAGCAGCCCCGTCCAGGGGGTTGCCTACAATGAGCAGTTCTTC. This gives the protein CASSPVQGVAYNEQFF. Full variable domain (remainder filled in from reference TRBV7-9 and TRBJ2-1): DTGVSQNPRHKITKRGQNVTFRCDPISEHNRLYWYRQTLGQGPEFLTYFQNEAQLEKSRLLSDRFSAERPKGSFSTLEIQRTEQGDSAMYLCASSPVQGVAYNEQFFGPGTRLTVL.

The chain employs TRBV5-1 and TRBJ2-5; 8 nucleotides line up with TRBD2. Trimming took 7 bases from V and 3 from J; bases not matched to a gene: 8. Germline CDR1 is SGHRS and CDR2 is YFSETQ. The CDR3 is 14 residues long. The CDR3 loop is CASSGGGSKETQYF. CDR3 DNA sequence: TGCGCCAGCTCTGGCGGGGGGTCCAAAGAGACCCAGTACTTC.

This clone was seen more than once but under ten times. This chain uses TRBV30 with TRBJ1-1; 7 positions agree with TRBD1. The CDR3 has 14 amino acids. Unmatched junction bases numbered 3, after V lost 1 base and J lost 1 base. Per germline, CDR1 GTSNPN and CDR2 SVGIG (reference sequence). CDR3 DNA sequence: TGTGCCTGGAGTGCCCGACAGGGGAACACTGAAGCTTTCTTT. This translates into CAWSARQGNTEAFF.

This chain connects TRBV7-2 to TRBJ1-5; TRBD1 matches 8 bases. The germline V gene has CDR1 SGHTA and CDR2 FQGNSA. V trimming: 5 bases; J trimming: 2 bases; junction bases outside the gene matches: 8. The CDR3 is 16 amino acids. The CDR3 here is CASSGQTGVRNQPQHF. The CDR3 DNA reads TGTGCCAGCAGCGGACAGACAGGGGTTCGCAATCAGCCCCAGCATTTT. Variable domain in full (rest from reference TRBV7-2 and TRBJ1-5): GAGVSQSPSNKVTEKGKDVELRCDPISGHTALYWYRQSLGQGLEFLIYFQGNSAPDKSGLPSDRFSAERTGGSVSTLTIQRTQQEDSAVYLCASSGQTGVRNQPQHFGDGTRLSIL.

The chain links TRBV7-3 to TRBJ1-2; TRBD1 aligns across 9 bases. Germline lookup yields CDR1 SGHTA and CDR2 FQGTGA. This CDR3 comprises 16 residues. V gave up 5 bases and J gave up 3 bases; unmatched junction bases: 10. CDR3 sequence reads: CASSPGQGTLDYGYTF. For the CDR3, the DNA is TGTGCCAGCAGCCCGGGACAGGGAACACTTGACTATGGCTACACCTTC.

The chain has TRBV7-9 and TRBJ2-7; tentatively, D is TRBD1 or TRBD2 (6 bases each). The CDR3 is made up of 15 amino acids. V was trimmed by 1 base and J by 3 bases, leaving 13 bases between them. The V gene's germline CDR1 is SEHNR and CDR2 FQNEAQ (reference sequence). CDR3 sequence (DNA): TGTGCCAGCAGCTTAGGAGGGGGGATATACTACGAGCAGTACTTC. Its translation: CASSLGGGIYYEQYF.

V is TRBV29-1 and J is TRBJ2-7; D is unresolved. Germline CDR1 and CDR2: SQVTM and ANQGSEA. The CDR3 runs to 11 residues. The V and J ends lost 4 bases and 6 bases respectively, with 10 bases between them. The CDR3: CSVAVGSEQYF. In DNA, the CDR3 is TGCAGCGTTGCAGTCGGCAGCGAGCAGTACTTC.